A single sample is the source of the 18 T cell receptor beta chains below, sequenced in a study of T-cell reconstitution after alpha-beta-depleted transplantation in children (dated by TCRdb to between 2015 and 2016). The treatment or condition label here, explained by the study, means: allogeneic hematopoietic cell transplantation with graft depleted of TCRalphabeta T cells and CD19 B cells. Receptor amplification or capture employed PCR. Sequencing relied on an Illumina HiSeq 2500. TCR library preparation used molecular barcoding, with unique molecular identifiers applied to normalize quantification of the TCRbeta repertoire. TCRdb reprocessing: public reads trimmed at Q25 with fastp, clones called with MiXCR, in-frame beta chains kept. Rows merge per CDR3 protein into single entries with the most common DNA and genes. This sample comprises about 300,000 distinct CDR3 sequences, over 9.5% of them detected only once. Of the sample, approximately 7.6% falls within the top ten clones.

The sequences come from PBMCs, collected before TCRalphabeta/CD19-depleted stem cell transplant. Receptor source: a boy under two years old with acute myeloid leukemia, due to receive a stem cell transplant.

This clonotype was counted many times. The rearrangement links TRBV5-1 to TRBJ2-3; D is possibly TRBD1 (5 bases). CDR3 length equals 16 residues. Trimming stripped 0 bases from V and 0 bases from J, with 11 bases between. Germline assignment: CDR1 SGHRS and CDR2 YFSETQ. The CDR3 region is CASSLATVTSTDTQYF. DNA for the CDR3: TGCGCCAGCAGCTTGGCGACAGTCACTAGCACAGATACGCAGTATTTT.

The sample holds many counts of this clonotype. The genes are TRBV12-3 or TRBV12-4 and TRBJ1-1, with 7 nucleotides matching TRBD1. V was clipped by 3 bases and J by 0 bases; unmatched bases: 7. The CDR3 runs 16 residues. The CDR3 region is CASSLVTGSMNTEAFF. The CDR3 region has the DNA TGTGCCAGCAGTTTGGTGACAGGGTCCATGAACACTGAAGCTTTCTTT.

DNA of the CDR3: TGCAGTGCTAGAGTCTCAGCGGGAGGGAACACCGGGGAGCTGTTTTTT. As protein: CSARVSAGGNTGELFF. This chain links TRBV20-1 with TRBJ2-2, with 9 bases fitting TRBD2. The CDR3 sequence is 16 residues long. V was clipped by 1 base and J by 1 base; unmatched bases: 4. Germline V gene data show CDR1 as DFQATT and CDR2 as SNEGSKA (reference sequence).

This clonotype has ten or more counts. The chain joins TRBV12-3 or TRBV12-4 to TRBJ2-7; D unresolved. The V and J ends lost 3 bases and 3 bases respectively, with 12 bases between them. CDR3 length: 14 residues. The CDR3 nucleotides read TGTGCCAGCAGTTTCCAGGTCTGGGACTACGAGCAGTACTTC. Translation: CASSFQVWDYEQYF.

This clonotype has at least ten counts. The chain employs TRBV10-3 and TRBJ2-3; TRBD2 might be the D (6 bases). The length of the CDR3 is 14 residues. Per germline, CDR1 ENHRY and CDR2 SYGVKD. V was cut by 4 bases and J by 2 bases, with 10 bases left in between. The CDR3 here is CAISAGRDTDTQYF. The CDR3 coding sequence is TGTGCCATCAGTGCCGGGCGGGACACAGATACGCAGTATTTT.

The chain is built from TRBV14 and TRBJ1-3, with 8 bases lining up with TRBD1. The CDR3 contains 16 residues. Germline V gene sequence: CDR1 SGHDN, CDR2 FVKESK. The ends lost 0 bases at V and 4 bases at J; junction bases unmatched: 5. The CDR3 region has the DNA TGTGCCAGCAGCCAAGATCAGGACAGGGCGGGAAACACCATATATTTT. It codes for CASSQDQDRAGNTIYF.

This clonotype appeared many times. V usage is TRBV7-9 and J usage is TRBJ2-7, with D perhaps matching TRBD2 (6 bases). V lost 5 bases, J lost 3 bases, and 14 bases lay in between. Looked up from germline, CDR1 is SEHNR and CDR2 is FQNEAQ (reference sequence). This CDR3 comprises 14 residues. The CDR3 DNA follows: TGTGCCAGCAGCCCTGTGACTAGGCGCTACGAGCAGTACTTC. As protein: CASSPVTRRYEQYF.

This clonotype has at least ten counts. The V call is TRBV10-3, the J call TRBJ2-7; D call uncertain. V lost 0 bases to trimming and J lost 2 bases, with 8 bases between them. The germline V gene encodes CDR1 ENHRY and CDR2 SYGVKD. The CDR3 length is 14 residues. The CDR3 here is CAISESWEPYEQYF. The CDR3 DNA follows: TGTGCCATCAGTGAGTCTTGGGAACCCTACGAGCAGTACTTC.

This clonotype has a count of ten or more. Written as DNA, the CDR3 is TGTGCCACCAGTGGCCCCCCCGGACTAGACTACGAGCAGTACTTC. As protein: CATSGPPGLDYEQYF. V is TRBV24-1 and J is TRBJ2-7; 7 nucleotides match TRBD2. The CDR3 loop spans 15 amino acids. V lost 5 bases, J lost 3 bases, and 9 bases stayed unmatched. Germline values: CDR1 KGHDR, CDR2 SFDVKD.

Comment on this clonotype: With a much larger clone just one base away, this may be a read error. The J gene is TRBJ2-1, the V gene TRBV7-3; 8 nucleotides match TRBD1. CDR3 length: 15 residues. CDR1 is SGHTA and CDR2 is FQGTGA in the germline V gene. The CDR3 protein is CASSQDREPYNDQFF. CDR3 DNA sequence: TGTGCCAGCAGCCAGGACAGGGAGCCCTACAATGACCAGTTCTTC.

This clonotype was picked up many times. This chain links TRBV28 with TRBJ2-3; no clear D gene. From germline, CDR1 is MDHEN and CDR2 SYDVKM. This CDR3 has 15 residues. The ends were cut back, 2 bases at V and 1 base at J, with 10 bases in the middle. This CDR3 is CASSLTVTRTDTQYF. The CDR3 nucleotides read TGTGCCAGCAGTTTAACGGTGACCCGCACAGATACGCAGTATTTT.

A few counts support this clonotype. The rearrangement uses TRBV29-1 and TRBJ2-7; D is perhaps TRBD2 (6 bases). Germline V gene lookup returns CDR1 SQVTM and CDR2 ANQGSEA. This CDR3 spans 15 amino acids. The V end was cut by 0 bases, the J end by 1 base, with 13 bases between. CDR3 nucleotides: TGCAGCGTTGAAGATCGGAGCCGGGGGTCCTACGAGCAGTACTTC. Translated: CSVEDRSRGSYEQYF.

This sequence joins TRBV20-1 and TRBJ1-1; weak D call: TRBD1 (5 bases). Germline V gene lookup returns CDR1 DFQATT and CDR2 SNEGSKA (reference sequence). The CDR3 is made up of 11 amino acids. V gave up 7 bases and J gave up 4 bases, with 10 bases separating them. CDR3 loop: CSVPGSTEAFF. The CDR3 DNA reads TGCAGTGTCCCAGGGAGCACTGAAGCTTTCTTT.

The chain links TRBV30 to TRBJ2-3; the match to TRBD2 covers 9 bases. Per the germline V gene, CDR1 is GTSNPN and CDR2 is SVGIG (reference sequence). CDR3 length equals 14 residues. J was trimmed by 2 bases and V by 8 bases; bases with no gene match: 8. The DNA for the CDR3 is TGTGCCGCGAGCGGGGGGCAATTCACAGATACGCAGTATTTT. Residues: CAASGGQFTDTQYF.

The chain couples TRBV4-2 to TRBJ2-2; 7 positions match TRBD2. V lost 2 bases and J lost 4; bases outside the gene matches: 4. Germline V gene data show CDR1 as LGHNA and CDR2 as YNFKEQ. CDR3 size: 15 residues. The CDR3 is CASSQLTSLTGELFF. CDR3 DNA: TGTGCCAGCAGCCAACTGACTAGCCTCACCGGGGAGCTGTTTTTT.

The gene calls are TRBV19 and TRBJ2-3; unclear D gene. V was pared by 3 bases and J by 7 bases, with 14 bases between. Per germline, CDR1 LNHDA and CDR2 SQIVND (reference sequence). CDR3 length equals 14 residues. The CDR3 is CASSIRSATHTQYF. DNA for the CDR3: TGTGCCAGTAGTATCAGATCGGCAACACATACGCAGTATTTT.

This clonotype was observed at least ten times. The J gene is TRBJ1-6, the V gene TRBV5-5, with D uncertain. The V gene's germline CDR1 is SGHKS and CDR2 YYEKEE (reference sequence). The germline V and J ends were trimmed by 0 bases and 4 bases, with 11 bases remaining between them. The CDR3 is 16 residues long. The CDR3: CASSLGQSRYNSPLHF. CDR3 DNA sequence: TGTGCCAGCAGCTTGGGCCAGAGCAGGTATAATTCACCCCTCCACTTT.

This clonotype was seen at least ten times. The rearrangement joins TRBV24-1 to TRBJ2-3; tentative D call: TRBD2 (6 bases). Germline loops: CDR1 KGHDR, CDR2 SFDVKD. Trimming stripped 1 base from V and 1 base from J, with 11 bases between. The CDR3 covers 16 residues. CDR3 protein: CATSDLGRGGTDTQYF. CDR3 in DNA: TGTGCCACCAGTGATTTAGGGCGGGGAGGCACAGATACGCAGTATTTT.